The next 5 T cell receptor beta chains were all read from a single sample in a study of Tregs in tolerant kidney transplant recipients. Clones were read by immunoSEQ multiplex PCR, and TCRdb kept only the in-frame ones, dropping some. This sample's clone table lists about 52,000 clones. Material: CD4+ T cells from blood, obtained before the transplant. Every receptor here comes from a human donor who received a combined kidney and bone marrow transplant.

In the case of this clone: The read finishes 3 residues shy of the CDR3 end, and the germline J gene is used to complete it. V gene TRBV7-6 combines with J gene TRBJ1-4; D is perhaps TRBD1 (6 bases). The CDR3 runs 16 residues. Germline values: CDR1 SGHVS, CDR2 FNYEAQ. Trimming pared 5 bases from V and 2 bases from J, leaving 15 bases between. The CDR3 loop reads CASSPLGTPTNEKLFF. The sequenced part of the CDR3 DNA is TGTGCCAGCAGCCCCCTCGGGACACCGACTAATGAAAAA.

As to this clone: The DNA ends 3 residues before the CDR3 does, and the rest of the CDR3 is filled in from the germline J gene. The rearrangement joins TRBV11-2 to TRBJ2-3, with D possibly being TRBD2 (5 bases). Germline V gene sequence: CDR1 SGHAT, CDR2 FQNNGV. Trimming left V 1 base short and J 1 base short, with 9 bases between. CDR3 length: 15 amino acids. CDR3 loop: CASSLGRAGTDTQYF. The covered CDR3 bases are TGTGCCAGCAGCTTAGGGCGGGCTGGCACAGATACG.

Details on this clone: The read terminates 3 residues before the CDR3 end, so the remaining end is supplied by the germline J gene. The V gene is TRBV7-9, the J gene TRBJ2-2; no clear D gene. Per the germline V gene, CDR1 is SEHNR and CDR2 is FQNEAQ (reference sequence). CDR3 length: 14 amino acids. Trimming shortened V by 8 bases and J by 1 base, and 11 bases separated the two germline ends. Partial CDR3 DNA: TGTGCCAGCTATGAAAGGGTGAACACCGGGGAG. Translating gives CASYERVNTGE. The complete CDR3 reads CASYERVNTGELFF.

A remark on this clone: The read finishes 3 residues shy of the CDR3 end, and the germline J gene is used to complete it. The chain is built from TRBV6-1 and TRBJ2-2; the D is unclear. Germline V gene lookup returns CDR1 MNHNS and CDR2 SASEGT. This CDR3 spans 13 amino acids. The sequenced CDR3 bases are TGTGCCAGCAGTGAAGTTAAGGGCGCCGAG. Translation: CASSEVKGAE. The full CDR3 protein reads CASSEVKGAELFF.

On this clone: The CDR3 goes on 3 residues after the read ends, and that part is filled in from the germline J gene. The chain links TRBV5-1 to TRBJ2-1, with D perhaps TRBD1 or TRBD2 (5 bases each). This CDR3 region has 14 residues. V lost 5 bases, J lost 3 bases, and 12 bases lay in between. CDR1 SGHRS and CDR2 YFSETQ come from the germline V gene. CDR3 amino acids: CASRSAGSYNEQFF. CDR3 DNA, as far as it was read: TGCGCCAGCAGGTCGGCAGGGAGCTACAATGAG.